These T cell receptor beta chains were read from a single sample in a study of blood T cell repertoires in COVID-19. TCRdb's table, derived via immunoSEQ multiplex PCR, lists solely in-frame clones and lacks some. The sample has a few hundred thousand clones; around 90% are singletons. Specimen: PBMCs or T cells enriched from blood (not recorded which). Every receptor here comes from a woman in her twenties or thirties who had recovered from COVID-19. Each CDR3 is given with its conserved first and last residue. A D gene is named only where the DNA matches it firmly. Clone size is shown for a subset of rows, as once, few, many or a class of expanded clone.

V gene	clone size	D gene	J gene	CDR3 protein	CDR3 DNA
TRBV6-6	-	-	TRBJ1-4	CASSPTTGSNEKLFF	TGTGCCAGCAGTCCAACAACAGGGTCTAATGAAAAACTGTTTTTT
TRBV7-6	few	TRBD1	TRBJ1-1	CASSPTPDRGTEAFF	TGTGCCAGCAGCCCAACCCCCGACAGGGGCACTGAAGCTTTCTTT
TRBV19	-	-	TRBJ2-2	CASSAGFPARELFF	TGTGCCAGTAGTGCGGGATTCCCTGCCAGGGAGCTGTTTTTT
TRBV25-1	-	TRBD1	TRBJ2-7	CASQEDRGVNYEQYF	TGTGCCAGCCAAGAAGACAGGGGTGTCAATTACGAGCAGTACTTC
TRBV6-5	-	-	TRBJ2-7	CASAKAVSYEQYF	TGTGCCAGCGCGAAAGCGGTCTCCTACGAGCAGTACTTC
TRBV11-1	-	-	TRBJ2-5	CASSFSREETQYF	TGTGCCAGCAGCTTCTCCAGGGAAGAGACCCAGTACTTC
TRBV9	-	TRBD1	TRBJ1-1	CASSVDNRDREAFF	TGTGCCAGCAGCGTAGACAACCGGGACAGGGAAGCTTTCTTT
TRBV5-5	-	-	TRBJ2-3	CASSLAAGNPDTQYF	TGTGCCAGCAGCTTGGCCGCAGGGAATCCAGATACGCAGTATTTT
TRBV5-3	-	TRBD1	TRBJ1-1	CARSLAARGTTEAFF	TGTGCCAGAAGCTTGGCCGCCAGGGGGACCACTGAAGCTTTCTTT
TRBV5-4	-	-	TRBJ2-5	CASSPGQIQETQYF	TGTGCCAGCAGCCCCGGACAGATCCAAGAGACCCAGTACTTC
TRBV30	-	TRBD1	TRBJ2-7	CAWRRDRFSYEQYF	TGTGCCTGGAGGAGGGACAGGTTCTCCTACGAGCAGTACTTC
TRBV7-9	-	-	TRBJ1-1	CASSLNIGASFF	TGTGCCAGCAGCTTGAACATTGGGGCATCTTTCTTT
TRBV30	-	TRBD2	TRBJ2-2	CAWSVPSGGVLGGTGELFF	TGTGCCTGGAGTGTACCTAGCGGGGGGGTCCTTGGGGGCACCGGGGAGCTGTTTTTT
TRBV9	-	-	TRBJ2-2	CASSDGLTNTGELFF	TGTGCCAGCAGCGACGGACTGACAAACACCGGGGAGCTGTTTTTT
TRBV4-2	-	-	TRBJ1-2	CASSQLGRYTF	TGTGCCAGCAGCCAACTGGGGCGCTACACCTTC
TRBV5-1	-	TRBD1	TRBJ1-4	CASSLATGTNEKLFF	TGCGCCAGCAGCTTGGCGACAGGGACTAATGAAAAACTGTTTTTT
TRBV7-8	once	TRBD1	TRBJ1-2	CASSLGGQGSGGYTF	TGTGCCAGCAGCTTAGGGGGACAGGGGTCGGGTGGCTACACCTTC
TRBV6-2/TRBV6-3	-	TRBD2	TRBJ2-1	CASSYGTSASYNEQFF	TGTGCCAGCAGTTACGGGACTAGCGCTTCCTACAATGAGCAGTTCTTC
TRBV6-1	-	TRBD2	TRBJ2-7	CASSEERGGREYF	TGTGCCAGCAGTGAAGAGCGGGGGGGCCGAGAATACTTC
TRBV6-5	-	TRBD2	TRBJ2-3	CASSPGGADTQYF	TGTGCCAGCAGCCCCGGGGGGGCAGATACGCAGTATTTT
TRBV15	-	-	TRBJ2-2	CATSDGLSGELFF	TGTGCCACCAGCGACGGGTTGTCCGGGGAGCTGTTTTTT
TRBV30	-	TRBD1	TRBJ1-2	CAWKRRQGATWDGYTF	TGTGCCTGGAAACGGCGTCAGGGGGCTACCTGGGACGGCTACACCTTC
TRBV19	many	-	TRBJ2-2	CASPTDTGELFF	TGTGCCAGCCCAACTGACACCGGGGAGCTGTTTTTT
TRBV9	-	TRBD1	TRBJ1-2	CASSGLGRGQEGYTF	TGTGCCAGCAGCGGGCTCGGGAGGGGGCAGGAGGGCTACACCTTC
TRBV19	once	-	TRBJ2-1	CASSIGGLYNEQFF	TGTGCCAGTAGTATAGGGGGCCTCTACAATGAGCAGTTCTTC
TRBV5-1	-	-	TRBJ1-6	CASSLQVNSPLHF	TGCGCCAGCAGCTTACAGGTTAATTCACCCCTCCACTTT
TRBV5-4	-	TRBD1	TRBJ2-2	CASSLDRGTGELFF	TGTGCCAGCAGCTTGGACAGGGGGACCGGGGAGCTGTTTTTT
TRBV19	-	TRBD2	TRBJ2-5	CASSIVAGATDTQYF	TGTGCCAGTAGTATAGTAGCGGGGGCTACAGACACCCAGTACTTC
TRBV7-6	-	TRBD2	TRBJ2-7	CASSPSQGAGGTYEQYF	TGTGCCAGCAGCCCTAGTCAGGGAGCGGGGGGGACCTACGAGCAGTACTTC
TRBV7-9	-	TRBD1	TRBJ2-1	CASSRDRTSYNEQFF	TGTGCCAGCAGCCGGGACAGGACTTCATACAATGAGCAGTTCTTC
TRBV14	-	TRBD1	TRBJ1-1	CASSRRTGRNTEAFF	TGTGCCAGCAGCCGTCGGACAGGGAGGAACACTGAAGCTTTCTTT
TRBV6-2/TRBV6-3	-	TRBD1	TRBJ1-2	CASSARTGNPLGYTF	TGTGCCAGCAGTGCCCGGACAGGGAACCCTCTGGGCTACACCTTC
TRBV7-2	-	-	TRBJ1-1	CASSPRTALNTEAFF	TGTGCCAGCAGCCCTAGGACAGCCTTGAACACTGAAGCTTTCTTT
TRBV5-1	few	-	TRBJ1-1	CASSLEEPVVEAFF	TGCGCCAGCAGCTTGGAGGAGCCGGTGGTTGAAGCTTTCTTT
TRBV10-3	-	-	TRBJ2-7	CAISDGGPYEQYF	TGTGCCATCAGTGATGGGGGCCCCTACGAGCAGTACTTC
TRBV19	-	TRBD1	TRBJ2-7	CASSTTGGYEQYF	TGTGCCAGTAGTACTACAGGGGGCTACGAGCAGTACTTC
TRBV19	-	TRBD1	TRBJ1-1	CASSPRDRGIDAFF	TGTGCCAGTAGTCCCCGGGACAGGGGTATTGACGCTTTCTTT
TRBV28	-	-	TRBJ1-1	CASEGGGADTEAFF	TGTGCCAGCGAGGGTGGGGGCGCGGACACTGAAGCTTTCTTT
TRBV11-2	-	TRBD1	TRBJ1-5	CASSLDRSQPQHF	TGTGCCAGCAGCTTGGACAGGTCCCAGCCCCAGCATTTT
TRBV10-2	-	-	TRBJ1-5	CASSESRGDQPQHF	TGCGCCAGCAGTGAGTCCCGGGGGGATCAGCCCCAGCATTTT
TRBV23-1	-	-	TRBJ2-3	CANLRYRADTQYF	TGCGCCAACCTAAGGTACAGGGCAGATACGCAGTATTTT
TRBV5-1	-	TRBD1	TRBJ1-2	CASSPNRDSYGYTF	TGCGCCAGCAGCCCCAACCGGGACAGCTATGGCTACACCTTC
TRBV7-8	-	-	TRBJ2-2	CASSADRGGELFF	TGTGCCAGCAGCGCCGACCGGGGTGGGGAGCTGTTTTTT
TRBV21-1	-	-	TRBJ1-5	CASSIGTAGNQPQHF	TGTGCCAGCAGCATAGGGACAGCAGGTAATCAGCCCCAGCATTTT
TRBV9	-	-	TRBJ1-2	CASSAPINGYTF	TGTGCCAGCAGCGCCCCAATCAATGGCTACACCTTC
TRBV3-1/TRBV3-2	-	TRBD1	TRBJ1-2	CASSPRAGQGVNYGYTF	TGTGCCAGCAGCCCCCGAGCGGGACAGGGGGTGAACTATGGCTACACCTTC
TRBV18	-	-	TRBJ2-5	CASSPNAGKQETQYF	TGTGCCAGCTCACCAAACGCGGGGAAACAAGAGACCCAGTACTTC
TRBV6-1	-	-	TRBJ2-5	CASSEARSLGETQYF	TGTGCCAGCAGTGAGGCCCGGTCTCTGGGCGAGACCCAGTACTTC
TRBV7-2	-	-	TRBJ1-6	CASSLASAGNSPLHF	TGTGCCAGCAGCTTAGCTTCGGCAGGCAATTCACCCCTCCACTTT
TRBV6-5	-	TRBD1	TRBJ1-2	CASSRQGTDYGYTF	TGTGCCAGCAGCAGACAGGGTACAGACTATGGCTACACCTTC
TRBV14	-	-	TRBJ2-7	CASSPLGRLYEQYF	TGTGCCAGCAGCCCCCTGGGGCGGCTCTACGAGCAGTACTTC
TRBV6-2/TRBV6-3	-	-	TRBJ1-5	CASSQGQPQHF	TGTGCCAGCAGTCAGGGACAGCCCCAGCATTTT
TRBV7-2	-	-	TRBJ1-6	CASSLKSSYNSPLHF	TGTGCCAGCAGCTTAAAGAGCTCCTATAATTCACCCCTCCACTTT
TRBV7-2	-	-	TRBJ1-2	CASSLARGGYGYTF	TGTGCCAGCAGCTTAGCCAGGGGCGGCTATGGCTACACCTTC